The source of this T cell receptor (beta chain) is a study of blood T cell repertoires in COVID-19. Study-wide context: The United States, Italy and Spain provided the acute and convalescent COVID-19 samples. T cells, B-cell-depleted T cells, or PBMCs supplied cDNA or gDNA.

Original processing methods: Estimation of nucleated cell counts was performed using reference gene primer amplification. TCRdb's table, derived via immunoSEQ multiplex PCR, lists solely in-frame clones and lacks some. V and J calls and clone size are copied from that table; D and trimming were computed from the DNA. Of over 150,000 clones listed, about 87% were seen once; the top ten hold approximately 0.5%. This CDR3 comprises 14 residues. Trimming left V 2 bases short and J 4 bases short, with 12 bases between. CDR1 is SGHNT and CDR2 is YYREEE in the germline V gene (reference sequence). Seattle patients were enrolled during active infection and followed longitudinally.

The sequence derives from a man between 60 and 75 years old with COVID-19, enrolled during active disease. The source material was peripheral blood. This chain joins TRBV5-4 and TRBJ1-2, with D possibly TRBD1 on 6 matching bases. The CDR3 protein is CASSFDRFSYGYTF. CDR3 DNA sequence: TGTGCCAGCAGCTTTGACAGGTTCTCCTATGGCTACACCTTC.